This record covers a single T cell receptor (beta chain). Repertoires were generated with immunoSEQ multiplex PCR, while TCRdb's copy carries only in-frame clones and drops some. The table lists roughly 1,500,000 clones, about 98.5% of them singletons. This sample was taken from a study of shared clonotypes between healthy human individuals. Germline CDR1 and CDR2: SGDLS and YYNGEE. This CDR3 contains 19 residues. J gave up 1 base and V 2 bases, and 12 bases lay outside the gene matches. The sample was naive CD4+ T cells sorted from blood. Subset meaning: CD45RA+ positively selected. The chain is built from TRBV9 and TRBJ2-1; TRBD2 aligns across 10 bases. The sequence was collected from a man in his thirties or forties in good health. The chain's CDR3 is CASSVGLAGVGESYNEQFF. CDR3 DNA: TGTGCCAGCAGCGTGGGGCTAGCGGGAGTAGGGGAATCCTACAATGAGCAGTTCTTC. Full variable domain (missing parts from reference TRBV9 and TRBJ2-1): DSGVTQTPKHLITATGQRVTLRCSPRSGDLSVYWYQQSLDQGLQFLIQYYNGEERAKGNILERFSAQQFPDLHSELNLSSLELGDSALYFCASSVGLAGVGESYNEQFFGPGTRLTVL.